These 15 T cell receptor beta chains originate from one sample sequenced in a study of blood T cell repertoires in COVID-19. Produced via immunoSEQ multiplex PCR; TCRdb's table is partial and in-frame only. The repertoire has over 110,000 clones, approximately 88% of them found once; the top ten carry roughly 30%. Sequences were obtained from peripheral blood. The receptors here all came from a human donor in a cohort sampled during active COVID-19.

This clone was counted only a few times. This chain links TRBV7-7 with TRBJ1-1; possible D gene TRBD1, 6 bases. V was shortened by 5 bases and J by 5 bases, with 18 bases between the two germline ends. The CDR3 extends over 15 amino acids. Germline V lookup: CDR1 SSHAT, CDR2 FNYEAQ (reference sequence). The CDR3 loop reads CASSPLGGGGTEAFF. CDR3 in DNA: TGTGCCAGCAGCCCACTGGGGGGCGGGGGGACTGAAGCTTTCTTT.

The V call is TRBV2, the J call TRBJ1-5; 7 bases agree with TRBD1. Germline V CDR1 and CDR2: SNHLY, FYNNEI. V lost 10 bases and J lost 5; bases outside the gene matches: 8. The CDR3 contains 13 residues. The CDR3 protein is CATGDSIDQPQHF. DNA of the CDR3: TGTGCCACCGGGGACAGTATCGATCAGCCCCAGCATTTT.

This sequence joins TRBV5-1 and TRBJ1-2; TRBD1 aligns across 8 bases. Trimming removed 4 bases from V and 5 bases from J; junction bases left unmatched: 10. The CDR3 runs to 15 residues. Germline CDR1 SGHRS, CDR2 YFSETQ. The CDR3 DNA sequence: TGCGCCAGCAGCATTGGACAGGGTCGAGGGTATGGCTACACCTTC. Its protein product is CASSIGQGRGYGYTF.

This clone was recorded once. Other DNA sequences within the sample encode an identical CDR3. V is TRBV27 and J is TRBJ1-5; D gene ambiguous. CDR3 size: 13 residues. Trimming removed 3 bases from V and 3 bases from J, with 6 bases in between. Germline CDR1 is MNHEY and CDR2 is SMNVEV (reference sequence). CDR3 region: CASSFYSNQPQHF. CDR3 nucleotide sequence: TGTGCCAGCAGTTTTTATTCCAATCAGCCCCAGCATTTT.

In its sample, this clone was seen once. The chain employs TRBV5-5 and TRBJ2-7, with TRBD2 as a possible D gene (5 bases). This CDR3 comprises 13 residues. CDR1 is SGHKS, CDR2 YYEKEE, per germline (reference sequence). V lost 5 bases and J lost 4, with 13 bases in between. The CDR3 is CASSLRTFYEQYF. DNA of the CDR3: TGTGCCAGCAGTTTAAGGACTTTTTACGAGCAGTACTTC.

The chain joins TRBV6-2 or TRBV6-3 to TRBJ2-7; possible D gene TRBD1, 6 bases. V gave up 0 bases and J gave up 7 bases, with 13 bases separating them. From germline, CDR1 is MNHEY and CDR2 SVGEGT. The CDR3 runs 14 residues. The CDR3 DNA reads TGTGCCAGCAGTTACTCTGGACAGCGGAGGGAGCAGTACTTC. This translates into CASSYSGQRREQYF.

The chain uses TRBV30 and TRBJ1-4; the D is unclear. Germline CDR1 is GTSNPN and CDR2 is SVGIG (reference sequence). CDR3 size: 12 residues. V lost 0 bases to trimming and J lost 7 bases, with 6 bases between them. The CDR3 sequence: CAWSVTGEKLFF. The CDR3 DNA reads as TGTGCCTGGAGTGTAACTGGTGAAAAACTGTTTTTT.

The chain carries TRBV9 and TRBJ2-2; 10 bases line up with TRBD2. Germline V gene lookup returns CDR1 SGDLS and CDR2 YYNGEE. This CDR3 is 15 amino acids long. V was clipped by 3 bases and J by 4 bases; unmatched bases: 3. The CDR3 is CASSASGGATGELFF. The CDR3, as DNA: TGTGCCAGCAGCGCAAGCGGGGGGGCCACCGGGGAGCTGTTTTTT.

This chain links TRBV4-1 with TRBJ2-1, with 9 bases lining up with TRBD2. The CDR3 is 18 amino acids. Trimming at V came to 5 bases and at J to 2 bases, leaving 13 bases not matched to a gene. Germline values: CDR1 MGHRA, CDR2 YSYEKL. The CDR3 here is CASSAPRRAGGPYNEQFF. The CDR3 region has the DNA TGCGCCAGCAGCGCACCCCGGAGGGCGGGGGGGCCCTACAATGAGCAGTTCTTC.

The chain joins TRBV15 to TRBJ1-4; 7 bases are a match to TRBD1. CDR3 length equals 15 residues. CDR1 and CDR2 from the germline V gene are LNHNV and YYDKDF (reference sequence). V shed 4 bases, J shed 6 bases, and the junction held 8 bases outside the gene matches. The CDR3 nucleotides are TGTGCCACCAGCACCTACAGGGGCGCATATGAAAAACTGTTTTTT. Amino acids: CATSTYRGAYEKLFF.

The chain carries TRBV19 and TRBJ2-7; 10 positions match TRBD1. The V gene end was trimmed by 4 bases and the J gene end by 3 bases; junction bases not matched to a gene: 9. The CDR3 runs 16 residues. The germline CDR1 and CDR2 sequences are LNHDA and SQIVND (reference sequence). As DNA, the CDR3 is TGTGCCAGTAGTACCCGACAGGGGGCATCGGGCTACGAGCAGTACTTC. Translating gives CASSTRQGASGYEQYF.

V usage is TRBV27 and J usage is TRBJ2-5; tentatively, D is TRBD2 (5 bases). Germline CDR1 and CDR2: MNHEY and SMNVEV (reference sequence). CDR3 size: 13 residues. The V gene lost 3 bases and the J gene lost 8 bases, with 13 bases spanning the gap. CDR3 DNA sequence: TGTGCCAGCAGTTTTGCCAGTTCGGGAACCCAGTACTTC. Amino acid sequence: CASSFASSGTQYF.

The rearrangement links TRBV5-6 to TRBJ2-7, with D perhaps TRBD2 (5 bases). The germline V gene has CDR1 SGHDT and CDR2 YYEEEE. V dropped 3 bases and J dropped 7 bases, with 14 bases sitting between them. The CDR3 totals 13 residues. CDR3 amino acids: CASSSSPTGEQYF. CDR3 DNA: TGTGCCAGCAGCTCTAGCCCGACGGGTGAGCAGTACTTC.

This clone came up once. This chain uses TRBV5-1 with TRBJ2-1, with D possibly matching TRBD1 (6 bases). V was cut by 0 bases and J by 6 bases, with 10 bases left in between. Germline V gene lookup returns CDR1 SGHRS and CDR2 YFSETQ. CDR3 size: 14 residues. The CDR3 loop is CASSLGWGLNEQFF. The CDR3 DNA reads TGCGCCAGCAGCTTGGGTTGGGGGCTCAATGAGCAGTTCTTC.

V usage is TRBV24-1 and J usage is TRBJ2-6; 9 nucleotides align to TRBD1. The CDR3 is made up of 18 amino acids. Germline lookup yields CDR1 KGHDR and CDR2 SFDVKD. V dropped 4 bases and J dropped 1; count of bases not matched to a gene: 7. CDR3 loop: CATSEVPGQGSGANVLTF. The CDR3 bases are TGTGCCACCAGTGAGGTTCCGGGACAGGGATCTGGGGCCAACGTCCTGACTTTC.